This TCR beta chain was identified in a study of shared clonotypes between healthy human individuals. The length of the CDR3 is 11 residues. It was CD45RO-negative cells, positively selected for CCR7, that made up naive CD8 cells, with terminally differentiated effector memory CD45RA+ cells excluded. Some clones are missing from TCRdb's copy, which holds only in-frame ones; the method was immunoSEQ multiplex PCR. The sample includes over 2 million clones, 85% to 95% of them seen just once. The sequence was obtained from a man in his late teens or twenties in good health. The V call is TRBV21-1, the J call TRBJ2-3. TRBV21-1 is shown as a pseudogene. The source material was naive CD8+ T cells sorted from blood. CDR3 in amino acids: CASAKGGTQYF. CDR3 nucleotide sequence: TGTGCCAGCGCCAAGGGGGGTACGCAGTATTTT.